The sequence of this T cell receptor beta chain was determined in a study of shared T cell receptors in the human thymus. The data were produced by immunoSEQ multiplex PCR, yet TCRdb's version contains in-frame clones alone and is incomplete. This table holds hundreds of thousands of clones, around 87% found once. Per germline, CDR1 SEHNR and CDR2 FQNEAQ (reference sequence). V was pared by 8 bases and J by 0 bases, with 14 bases of the junction left unmatched. This CDR3 spans 18 amino acids. Another study also made use of these data, one on human thymus T cells. From that paper: In corrective heart surgery, resections were taken, and these provided the thymus tissue.

The sample was thymocytes. This receptor was identified in a boy under three years old with a congenital heart defect. V is TRBV7-9 and J is TRBJ1-4; TRBD1 matches at 8 bases. Here the CDR3 reads CASRPGQEPTTTNEKLFF. CDR3 sequence (DNA): TGTGCCAGCCGACCGGGACAGGAGCCTACTACAACTAATGAAAAACTGTTTTTT.